The rows below give T cell receptor beta chains drawn from one sample of a study of blood T cell repertoires in COVID-19. The protocol was immunoSEQ multiplex PCR, while the TCRdb copy is restricted to in-frame clones and leaves out a portion. The top ten clones hold about 5.7% of a sample with 100,000 to 150,000 clones, about 83% of them seen once. Sequenced material: peripheral blood. The receptors were sampled from a human donor in a cohort sampled during active COVID-19. CDR3s include the opening cysteine and the closing phenylalanine or tryptophan.

j_call,v_call,cdr3_aa
TRBJ1-6,TRBV5-1,CASSLDGVNSPLHF
TRBJ1-2,TRBV18,CASSPAGQPNYGYTF
TRBJ1-2,TRBV10-2,CASTDRTGGTGYTF
TRBJ1-1,TRBV29-1,CSGRTGMNTEAFF
TRBJ1-1,TRBV27,CASSLRHQGVNTEAFF
TRBJ1-4,TRBV5-5,CASSLGGPFNEKLFF
TRBJ1-1,TRBV12-3/TRBV12-4,CASSFFPGEAFF
TRBJ1-3,TRBV12-5,CASGLVQLILGRGTGNTIYF
TRBJ2-2,TRBV5-1,CASSSGTANTGELFF
TRBJ2-7,TRBV30,CAWRALAGDPYEQYF
TRBJ2-1,TRBV15,CATSRDGGGGRYFDNEQFF
TRBJ2-1,TRBV7-6,CASSPLTSGYNEQFF
TRBJ2-7,TRBV19,CASSIFGTGDYEQYF
TRBJ2-5,TRBV2,CASTGQGYETQYF
TRBJ1-2,TRBV3-1/TRBV3-2,CASSPLWGGRGEGYTF
TRBJ1-1,TRBV19,CASSTQSMNTEAFF
TRBJ2-1,TRBV7-9,CASSLAFTSGDFF
TRBJ2-7,TRBV11-2,CASSPPGTSGYEQYF
TRBJ1-1,TRBV29-1,CSEDTYTEAFF
TRBJ1-1,TRBV30,CAWSPGTEAFF
TRBJ1-3,TRBV13,CASSLGNSGNTIYF
TRBJ2-5,TRBV7-8,CASSSELAGLETQYF
TRBJ1-1,TRBV28,CASSTSGAPAAFF
TRBJ2-1,TRBV19,CASSFPGLVGGEQFF
TRBJ1-2,TRBV2,CASSRDRVESGDGYTF
TRBJ1-5,TRBV5-6,CASSLSTVSNQPQHF
TRBJ1-1,TRBV3-1/TRBV3-2,CASSQGVMNTEAFF
TRBJ2-5,TRBV5-6,CASSAPSVGGETQYF
TRBJ2-7,TRBV5-6,CASSLGASGFYEQYF
TRBJ2-3,TRBV19,CASSILRELDTQYF
TRBJ1-2,TRBV5-4,CASSLTKQTGGRGYTF
TRBJ2-1,TRBV12-3/TRBV12-4,CASSSQVGGGFF
TRBJ1-1,TRBV27,CASITFGLPGGAFF
TRBJ1-1,TRBV2,CASSAETGGSNTEAFF
TRBJ2-3,TRBV9,CASSAAGGSTDTQYF
TRBJ2-7,TRBV6-5,CASRYGTVSYEQYF
TRBJ1-1,TRBV12-3/TRBV12-4,CASSLASSGAFF
TRBJ2-1,TRBV2,CASSPGQGAASSYNEQFF
TRBJ1-2,TRBV30,CAWSPRDRGLEF
TRBJ2-7,TRBV12-3/TRBV12-4,CASGSAPLSAQYF
TRBJ2-5,TRBV3-1/TRBV3-2,CASSQVGKVPRDETQYF
TRBJ1-5,TRBV5-5,CASSLERQGTQPQHF
TRBJ2-3,TRBV6-4,CASSYQGLTDTQYF
TRBJ1-6,TRBV6-5,CASSWTALIPLHF
TRBJ2-5,TRBV5-1,CASSLGQGAPQETQYF